This TCR beta chain stems from a study of blood T cells in healthy people across ages. Per germline, CDR1 ENHRY and CDR2 SYGVKD. The CDR3 contains 13 residues. Together with a sample-barcoded 5' primer, a J-beta primer mix was included in a second PCR lasting about 6 to 11 cycles. TCRdb called the 5' RACE reads again in MiXCR, with one record for every CDR3 protein. This sample carries 780,000 or so distinct CDR3 sequences, roughly 56% of them seen once, and the ten largest clones take about 26%. This clonotype was seen more than once but under ten times. The chain employs TRBV10-3 and TRBJ2-4; no clear D. The DNA end lines up better with TRBJ2-7; the J call may be wrong. The sequenced material came from blood. The clonotype originates from a man in his forties in good health. The CDR3 sequence is CAISENPLYEQYF. The CDR3 nucleotides read TGTGCCATCAGTGAGAATCCATTATACGAGCAGTACTTC.